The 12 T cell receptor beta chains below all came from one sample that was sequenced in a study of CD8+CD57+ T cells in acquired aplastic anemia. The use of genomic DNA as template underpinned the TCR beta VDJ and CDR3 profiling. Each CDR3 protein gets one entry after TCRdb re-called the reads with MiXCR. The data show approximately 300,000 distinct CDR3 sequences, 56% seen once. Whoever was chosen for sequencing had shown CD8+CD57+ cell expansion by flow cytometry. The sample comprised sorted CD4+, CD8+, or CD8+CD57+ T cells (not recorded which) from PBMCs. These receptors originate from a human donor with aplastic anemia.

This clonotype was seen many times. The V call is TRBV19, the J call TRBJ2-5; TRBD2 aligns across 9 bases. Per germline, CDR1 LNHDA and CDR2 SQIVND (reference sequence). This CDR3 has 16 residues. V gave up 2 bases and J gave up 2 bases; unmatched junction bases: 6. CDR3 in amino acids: CASSIIPAGGQETQYF. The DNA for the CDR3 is TGTGCCAGTAGTATAATCCCAGCGGGAGGACAAGAGACCCAGTACTTC.

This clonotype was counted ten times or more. The CDR3 nucleotides are TGTGCCAGCAGCCCACGGAAGCCTGGCACAGATACGCAGTATTTT. It codes for CASSPRKPGTDTQYF. The chain employs TRBV6-2 or TRBV6-3 and TRBJ2-3; D unresolved. The CDR3 loop spans 15 amino acids. With 6 bases removed from V and 1 base from J, the gap between germline ends came to 14 bases. The germline CDR1 and CDR2 sequences are MNHEY and SVGEGT.

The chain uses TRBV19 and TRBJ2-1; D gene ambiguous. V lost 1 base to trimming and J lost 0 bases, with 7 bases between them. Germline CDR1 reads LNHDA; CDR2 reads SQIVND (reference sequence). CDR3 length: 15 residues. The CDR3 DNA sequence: TGTGCCAGTAGTATAGCACAGAGCTCCTACAATGAGCAGTTCTTC. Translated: CASSIAQSSYNEQFF.

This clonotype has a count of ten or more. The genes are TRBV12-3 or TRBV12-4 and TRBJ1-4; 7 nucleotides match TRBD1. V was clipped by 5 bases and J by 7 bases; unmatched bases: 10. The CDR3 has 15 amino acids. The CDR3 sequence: CASSQRTGVAEKLFF. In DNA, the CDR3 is TGTGCCAGCAGTCAAAGAACAGGGGTCGCTGAAAAACTGTTTTTT.

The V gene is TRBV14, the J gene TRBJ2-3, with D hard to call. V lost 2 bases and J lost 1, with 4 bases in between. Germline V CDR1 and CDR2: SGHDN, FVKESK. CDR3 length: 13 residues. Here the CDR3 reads CASSQLRTDTQYF. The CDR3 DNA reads TGTGCCAGCAGCCAACTTCGCACAGATACGCAGTATTTT.

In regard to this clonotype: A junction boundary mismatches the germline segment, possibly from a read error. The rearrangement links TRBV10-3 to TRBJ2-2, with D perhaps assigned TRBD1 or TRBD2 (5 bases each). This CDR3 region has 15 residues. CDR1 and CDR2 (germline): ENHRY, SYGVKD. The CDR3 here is CVSSSPGRGTGELFF. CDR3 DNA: TGTGTCAGCAGTTCCCCTGGTCGGGGCACCGGGGAGTTGTTTTTT.

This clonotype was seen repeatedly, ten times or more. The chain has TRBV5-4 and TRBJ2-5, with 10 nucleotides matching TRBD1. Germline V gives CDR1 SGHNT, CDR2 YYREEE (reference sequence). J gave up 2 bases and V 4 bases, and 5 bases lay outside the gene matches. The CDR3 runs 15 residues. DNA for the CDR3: TGTGCCAGCAGCCCGCGGACAGGGGGACAAGAGACCCAGTACTTC. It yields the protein CASSPRTGGQETQYF. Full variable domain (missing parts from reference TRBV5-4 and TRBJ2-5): ETGVTQSPTHLIKTRGQQVTLRCSSQSGHNTVSWYQQALGQGPQFIFQYYREEENGRGNFPPRFSGLQFPNYSSELNVNALELDDSALYLCASSPRTGGQETQYFGPGTRLLVL.

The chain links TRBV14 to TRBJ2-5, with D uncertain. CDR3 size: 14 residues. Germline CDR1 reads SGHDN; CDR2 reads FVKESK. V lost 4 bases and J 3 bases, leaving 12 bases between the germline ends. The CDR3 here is CASSPMKRKETQYF. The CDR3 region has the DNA TGTGCCAGCAGCCCGATGAAACGAAAAGAGACCCAGTACTTC. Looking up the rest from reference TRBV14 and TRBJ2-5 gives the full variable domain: EAGVTQFPSHSVIEKGQTVTLRCDPISGHDNLYWYRRVMGKEIKFLLHFVKESKQDESGMPNNRFLAERTGGTYSTLKVQPAELEDSGVYFCASSPMKRKETQYFGPGTRLLVL.

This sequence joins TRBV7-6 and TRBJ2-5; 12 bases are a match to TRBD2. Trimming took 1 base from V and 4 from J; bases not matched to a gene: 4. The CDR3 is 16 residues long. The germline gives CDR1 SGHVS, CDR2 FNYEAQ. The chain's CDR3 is CASSLELAGGGETQYF. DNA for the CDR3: TGTGCCAGCAGCTTAGAGCTAGCGGGAGGGGGAGAGACCCAGTACTTC.

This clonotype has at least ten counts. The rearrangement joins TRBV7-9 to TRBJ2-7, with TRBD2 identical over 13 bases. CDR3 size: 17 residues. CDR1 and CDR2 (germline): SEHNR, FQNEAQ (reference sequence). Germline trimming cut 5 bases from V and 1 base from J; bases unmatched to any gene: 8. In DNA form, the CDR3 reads TGTGCCAGCAGCCCTCGTCCGGGACTAGCGGGGTCCTACGAGCAGTACTTC. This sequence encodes CASSPRPGLAGSYEQYF. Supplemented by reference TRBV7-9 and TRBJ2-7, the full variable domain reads DTGVSQNPRHKITKRGQNVTFRCDPISEHNRLYWYRQTLGQGPEFLTYFQNEAQLEKSRLLSDRFSAERPKGSFSTLEIQRTEQGDSAMYLCASSPRPGLAGSYEQYFGPGTRLTVT.

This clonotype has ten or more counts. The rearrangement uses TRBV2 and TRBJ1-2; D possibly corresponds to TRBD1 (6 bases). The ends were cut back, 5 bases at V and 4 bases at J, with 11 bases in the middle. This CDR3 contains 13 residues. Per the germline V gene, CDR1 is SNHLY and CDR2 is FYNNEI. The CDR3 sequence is CASSLDRTYGYTF. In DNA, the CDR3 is TGTGCCAGCAGTCTTGACAGGACCTATGGCTACACCTTC.

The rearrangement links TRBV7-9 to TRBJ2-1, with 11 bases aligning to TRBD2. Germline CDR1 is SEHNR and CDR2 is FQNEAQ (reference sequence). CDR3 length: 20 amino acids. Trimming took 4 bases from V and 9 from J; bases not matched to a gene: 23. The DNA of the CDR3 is TGTGCCAGCAGCTGGACGGGGAACACCGGGGAGCTAGCGGGGGGCGGTGAGCAGTTCTTC. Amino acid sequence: CASSWTGNTGELAGGGEQFF. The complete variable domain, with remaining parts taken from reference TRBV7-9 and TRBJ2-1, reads DTGVSQNPRHKITKRGQNVTFRCDPISEHNRLYWYRQTLGQGPEFLTYFQNEAQLEKSRLLSDRFSAERPKGSFSTLEIQRTEQGDSAMYLCASSWTGNTGELAGGGEQFFGPGTRLTVL.